This entry is about one T cell receptor (beta chain). The CDR3 contains 14 residues. Trimming cost V 3 bases and J 2 bases, with 11 bases left between them. The data belong to a study of metastatic and nonmetastatic thyroid tumors. Authors' analysis steps: A distant-metastasis classifier for papillary thyroid cancer was built using CDR3 differences across clinicopathological groups. TCRdb reprocessed the PCR reads via MiXCR. It is TCRdb's table, rather than the study itself, that gives the V and J calls and clone size. The table has 30,000 to 45,000 clones, roughly 28% seen once. Every patient underwent thyroid surgery untreated.

This sequence joins TRBV12-3 or TRBV12-4 and TRBJ2-7, with D perhaps matching TRBD2 (6 bases). Sequenced input: blood. This TCR derives from a male donor with papillary thyroid cancer or a benign thyroid nodule (not recorded which). Some clones in this sample may be carry-over from other donors' samples. For the CDR3, the DNA is TGTGCCAGCAGTTTGCAGACGGGGGCCTACGAGCAGTACTTC. Amino acid sequence: CASSLQTGAYEQYF.